The source of this TCR beta chain is a study of OX40 agonist ivuxolimab in advanced cancers. Background on the study: Patient treatment consisted of intravenous ivuxolimab administration every 2 weeks at 0.01 to 10 mg/kg. Cohort: approximately 83% men, mean age about 60, aged roughly 23 to 79. General study findings and limits: Determination of antigen specificity was not performed for the expanded peripheral T cells.

Method: immunoSEQ multiplex PCR; TCRdb's copy keeps in-frame clones and lacks some. In the table there are approximately 68,000 clones, roughly 85% of which are singletons. A note on this clone: Its antigen remains unidentified.

This TCR was recovered from an adult with an advanced solid tumor such as melanoma, head and neck, liver or kidney cancer. The sequencing used CD4+ or CD8+ T cells sorted from blood, collected in a trial of the OX40 agonist ivuxolimab.

The CDR3 sequence: CASSLAIRTEAFF. The CDR3 coding sequence is TGTGCCAGCAGCTTAGCAATTAGGACTGAAGCTTTCTTT. The V call is TRBV7-9, the J call TRBJ1-1; D gene ambiguous. Germline CDR1 and CDR2: SEHNR and FQNEAQ (reference sequence). V was trimmed by 0 bases and J by 5 bases, leaving 7 bases between them. This CDR3 comprises 13 residues.